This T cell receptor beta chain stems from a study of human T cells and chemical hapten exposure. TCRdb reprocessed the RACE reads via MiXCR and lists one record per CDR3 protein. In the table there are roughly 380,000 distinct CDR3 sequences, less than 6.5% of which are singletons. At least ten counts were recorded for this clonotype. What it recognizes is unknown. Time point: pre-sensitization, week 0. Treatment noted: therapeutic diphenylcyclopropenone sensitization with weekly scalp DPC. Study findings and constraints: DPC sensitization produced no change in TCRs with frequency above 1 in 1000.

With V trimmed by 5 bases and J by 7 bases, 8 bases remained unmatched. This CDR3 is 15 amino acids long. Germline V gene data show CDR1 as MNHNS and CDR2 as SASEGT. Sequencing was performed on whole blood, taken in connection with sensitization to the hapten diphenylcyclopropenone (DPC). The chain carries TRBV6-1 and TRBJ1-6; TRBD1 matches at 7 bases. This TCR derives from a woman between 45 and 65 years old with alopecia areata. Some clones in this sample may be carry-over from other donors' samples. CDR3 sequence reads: CASSQQGTVNSPLHF. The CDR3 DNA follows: TGTGCCAGCAGTCAACAGGGGACGGTCAATTCACCCCTCCACTTT.